This T cell receptor (beta chain) is drawn from a study of CD8 T cells in ankylosing spondylitis. Study-wide results and limits: Roughly eight highly homologous variants formed a TCR beta motif that appeared characteristic of ankylosing spondylitis blood. Within matched ankylosing spondylitis synovial fluid, disease-linked clones were reportedly significantly enriched.

This CDR3 is 17 amino acids long. Trimming cost V 1 base and J 5 bases, with 20 bases left between them. CDR1 MNHEY and CDR2 SVGAGI come from the germline V gene. Each TCR beta library was made by quantitative 5'-RACE that incorporated molecular barcodes. TCRdb itself ran the 5' RACE reads through MiXCR, one entry per CDR3 protein. The sample carries 470,000 or so distinct CDR3 sequences, about 25% recorded once. With respect to this clonotype: Its cognate antigen is unknown.

The source of this sequence is a male donor with ankylosing spondylitis. The chain uses TRBV6-5 and TRBJ2-5; D possibly corresponds to TRBD1 (6 bases). The sample comprised blood, either unsorted or a sorted T cell fraction (not recorded which). CDR3 bases: TGTGCCAGCAGTTACTTGAGCTCATACAGGGTTGGGGAGACCCAGTACTTC. Protein sequence: CASSYLSSYRVGETQYF.